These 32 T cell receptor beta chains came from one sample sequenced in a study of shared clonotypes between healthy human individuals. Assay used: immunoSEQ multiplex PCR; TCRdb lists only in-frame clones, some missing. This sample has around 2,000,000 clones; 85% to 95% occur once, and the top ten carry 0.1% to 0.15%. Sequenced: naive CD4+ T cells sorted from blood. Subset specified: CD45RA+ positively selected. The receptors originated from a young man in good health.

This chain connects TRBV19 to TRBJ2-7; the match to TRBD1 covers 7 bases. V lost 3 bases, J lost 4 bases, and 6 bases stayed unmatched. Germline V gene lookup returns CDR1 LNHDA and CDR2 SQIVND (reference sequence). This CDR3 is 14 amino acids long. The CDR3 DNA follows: TGTGCCAGTAGTATTGCTGGACAGGCGTACGAGCAGTACTTC. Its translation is CASSIAGQAYEQYF.

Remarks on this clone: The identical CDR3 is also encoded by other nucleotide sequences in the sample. CDR3 nucleotides: TGTGCCATCAGAGGACTAGCGGGGGGCGAGCAGTACTTC. This translates into CAIRGLAGGEQYF. The chain employs TRBV10-3 and TRBJ2-7; TRBD2 aligns across 14 bases. There are 13 residues in the CDR3. Per germline, CDR1 ENHRY and CDR2 SYGVKD. V was clipped by 6 bases and J by 6 bases; unmatched bases: 1.

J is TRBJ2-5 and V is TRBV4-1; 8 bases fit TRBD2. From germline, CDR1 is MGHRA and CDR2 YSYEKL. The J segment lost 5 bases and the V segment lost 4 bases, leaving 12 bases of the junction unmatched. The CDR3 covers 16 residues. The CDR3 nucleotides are TGCGCCAGCAGCCCCCACCCTCGGGGGGGAGAGGAGACCCAGTACTTC. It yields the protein CASSPHPRGGEETQYF.

The CDR3 DNA sequence: TGTGCCAGCAGCCTCCGACTAGCGGGAGTAGAAAGGCAGTACTTC. Translated: CASSLRLAGVERQYF. The chain combines TRBV7-6 with TRBJ2-7; 12 nucleotides agree with TRBD2. Per the germline V gene, CDR1 is SGHVS and CDR2 is FNYEAQ. This CDR3 is 15 amino acids long. V was clipped by 5 bases and J by 9 bases; unmatched bases: 11.

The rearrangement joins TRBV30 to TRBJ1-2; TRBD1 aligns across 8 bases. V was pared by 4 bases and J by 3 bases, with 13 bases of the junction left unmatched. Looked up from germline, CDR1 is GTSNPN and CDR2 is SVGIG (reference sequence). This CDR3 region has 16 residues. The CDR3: CAWNLPGQGSDYGYTF. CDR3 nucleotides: TGTGCCTGGAACCTTCCCGGACAGGGTAGTGACTATGGCTACACCTTC.

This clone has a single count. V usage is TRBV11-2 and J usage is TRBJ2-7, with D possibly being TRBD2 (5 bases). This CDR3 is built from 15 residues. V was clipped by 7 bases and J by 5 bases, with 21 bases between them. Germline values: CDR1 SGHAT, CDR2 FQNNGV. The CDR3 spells CASTVGSTTGNEQYF. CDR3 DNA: TGTGCCAGCACCGTAGGGAGTACGACGGGTAACGAGCAGTACTTC. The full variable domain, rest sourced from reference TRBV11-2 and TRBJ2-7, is EAGVAQSPRYKIIEKRQSVAFWCNPISGHATLYWYQQILGQGPKLLIQFQNNGVVDDSQLPKDRFSAERLKGVDSTLKIQPAKLEDSAVYLCASTVGSTTGNEQYFGPGTRLTVT.

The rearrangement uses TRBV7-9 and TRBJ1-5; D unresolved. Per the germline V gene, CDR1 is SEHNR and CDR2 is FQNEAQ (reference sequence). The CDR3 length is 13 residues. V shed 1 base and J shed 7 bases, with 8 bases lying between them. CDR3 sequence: CASSLDGPQPQHF. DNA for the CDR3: TGTGCCAGCAGCTTAGATGGCCCCCAGCCCCAGCATTTT.

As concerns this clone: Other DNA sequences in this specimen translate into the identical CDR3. DNA for the CDR3: TGTGCCAGCAGTTTTGGAGGGAACACTGAAGCTTTCTTT. This translates into CASSFGGNTEAFF. This chain uses TRBV28 with TRBJ1-1; D is unclear. The CDR3 is made up of 13 amino acids. Trimming removed 3 bases from V and 1 base from J, with 6 bases in between. CDR1 and CDR2 (germline): MDHEN, SYDVKM.

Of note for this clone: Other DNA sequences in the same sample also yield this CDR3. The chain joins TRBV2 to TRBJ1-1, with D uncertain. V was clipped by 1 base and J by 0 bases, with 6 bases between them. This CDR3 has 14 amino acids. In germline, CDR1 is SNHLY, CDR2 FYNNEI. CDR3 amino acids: CASSEGVLNTEAFF. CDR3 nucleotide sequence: TGTGCCAGCAGTGAAGGGGTCCTGAACACTGAAGCTTTCTTT.

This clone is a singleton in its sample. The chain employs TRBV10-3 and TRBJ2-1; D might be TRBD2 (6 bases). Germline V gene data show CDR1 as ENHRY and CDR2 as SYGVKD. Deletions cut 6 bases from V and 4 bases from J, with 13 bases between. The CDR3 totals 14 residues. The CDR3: CAIREGLSYNEQFF. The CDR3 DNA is TGTGCCATCAGGGAGGGACTTTCGTACAATGAGCAGTTCTTC.

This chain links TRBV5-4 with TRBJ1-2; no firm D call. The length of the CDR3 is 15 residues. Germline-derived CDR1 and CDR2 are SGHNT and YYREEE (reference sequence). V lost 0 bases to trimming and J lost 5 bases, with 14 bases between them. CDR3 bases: TGTGCCAGCAGCTTGGAACGGTCGATTGGATATGGCTACACCTTC. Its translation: CASSLERSIGYGYTF.

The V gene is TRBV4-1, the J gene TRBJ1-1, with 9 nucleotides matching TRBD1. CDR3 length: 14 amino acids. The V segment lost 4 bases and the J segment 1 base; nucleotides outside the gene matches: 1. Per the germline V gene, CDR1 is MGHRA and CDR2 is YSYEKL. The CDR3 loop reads CASSPGQGNTEAFF. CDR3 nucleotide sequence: TGCGCCAGCAGCCCGGGACAGGGGAACACTGAAGCTTTCTTT.

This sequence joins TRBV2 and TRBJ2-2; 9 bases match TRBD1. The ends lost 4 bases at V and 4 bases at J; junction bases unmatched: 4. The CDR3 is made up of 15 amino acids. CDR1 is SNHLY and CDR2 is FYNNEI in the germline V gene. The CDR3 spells CASSVQGAGTGELFF. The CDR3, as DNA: TGTGCCAGCAGTGTACAGGGGGCAGGCACCGGGGAGCTGTTTTTT.

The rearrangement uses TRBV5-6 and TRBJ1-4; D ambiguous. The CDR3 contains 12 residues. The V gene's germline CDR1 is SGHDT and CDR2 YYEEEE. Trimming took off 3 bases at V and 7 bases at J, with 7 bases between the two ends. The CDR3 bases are TGTGCCAGCAGCTCATTGGGTGAAAAACTGTTTTTT. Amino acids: CASSSLGEKLFF.

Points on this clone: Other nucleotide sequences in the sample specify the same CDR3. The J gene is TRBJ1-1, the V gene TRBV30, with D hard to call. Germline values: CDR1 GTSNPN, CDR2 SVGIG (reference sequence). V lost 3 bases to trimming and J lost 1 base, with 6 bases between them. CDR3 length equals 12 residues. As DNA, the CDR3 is TGTGCCTGGAGCCCAGGGAACACTGAAGCTTTCTTT. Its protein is CAWSPGNTEAFF. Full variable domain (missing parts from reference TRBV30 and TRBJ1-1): SQTIHQWPATLVQPVGSPLSLECTVEGTSNPNLYWYRQAAGRGLQLLFYSVGIGQISSEVPQNLSASRPQDRQFILSSKKLLLSDSGFYLCAWSPGNTEAFFGQGTRLTVV.

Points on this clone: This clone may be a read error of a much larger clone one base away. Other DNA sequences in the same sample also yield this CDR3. In nucleotides, the CDR3 is TGTGCCAGCAGCTTGGATCCGTCGGAAGACATTCAGTACTTC. Translating it yields CASSLDPSEDIQYF. V is TRBV5-4 and J is TRBJ2-4, with D uncertain. Trimming took 0 bases from V and 8 from J, leaving 12 bases between them. The germline V gene encodes CDR1 SGHNT and CDR2 YYREEE (reference sequence). There are 14 residues in the CDR3. The variable domain in full, with the rest retrieved from reference TRBV5-4 and TRBJ2-4, is ETGVTQSPTHLIKTRGQQVTLRCSSQSGHNTVSWYQQALGQGPQFIFQYYREEENGRGNFPPRFSGLQFPNYSSELNVNALELDDSALYLCASSLDPSEDIQYFGAGTRLSVL.

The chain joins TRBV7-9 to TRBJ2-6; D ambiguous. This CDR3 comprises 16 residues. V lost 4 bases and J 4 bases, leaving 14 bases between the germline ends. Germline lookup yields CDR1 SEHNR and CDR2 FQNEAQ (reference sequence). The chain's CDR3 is CASSSSGRAGANVLTF. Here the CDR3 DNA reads TGTGCCAGCAGCTCTTCTGGCCGGGCGGGGGCCAACGTCCTGACTTTC.

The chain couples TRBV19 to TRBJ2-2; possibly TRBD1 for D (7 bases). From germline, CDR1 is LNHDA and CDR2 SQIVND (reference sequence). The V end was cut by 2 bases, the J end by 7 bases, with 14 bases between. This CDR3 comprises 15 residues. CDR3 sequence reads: CASSIRAGGNGELFF. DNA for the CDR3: TGTGCCAGTAGTATAAGGGCAGGGGGGAACGGGGAGCTGTTTTTT.

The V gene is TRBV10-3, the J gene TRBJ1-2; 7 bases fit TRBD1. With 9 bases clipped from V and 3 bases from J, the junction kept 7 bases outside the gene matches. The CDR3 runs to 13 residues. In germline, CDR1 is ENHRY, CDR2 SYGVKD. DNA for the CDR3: TGTGCCATTTGGGTTGGACAGGACTATGGCTACACCTTC. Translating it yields CAIWVGQDYGYTF.

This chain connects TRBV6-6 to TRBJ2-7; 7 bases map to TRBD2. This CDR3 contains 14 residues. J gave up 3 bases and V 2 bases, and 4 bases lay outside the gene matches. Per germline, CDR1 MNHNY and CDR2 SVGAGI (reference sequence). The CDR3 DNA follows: TGTGCCAGCAGTTACGGCGGGGGAGGCTACGAGCAGTACTTC. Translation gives CASSYGGGGYEQYF.

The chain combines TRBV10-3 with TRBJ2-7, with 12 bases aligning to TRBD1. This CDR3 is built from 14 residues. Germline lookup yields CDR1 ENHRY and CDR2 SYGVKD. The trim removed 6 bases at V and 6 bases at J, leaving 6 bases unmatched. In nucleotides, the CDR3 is TGTGCCATCAGCCCCGGGACAGGGGGCTTCGAGCAGTACTTC. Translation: CAISPGTGGFEQYF.

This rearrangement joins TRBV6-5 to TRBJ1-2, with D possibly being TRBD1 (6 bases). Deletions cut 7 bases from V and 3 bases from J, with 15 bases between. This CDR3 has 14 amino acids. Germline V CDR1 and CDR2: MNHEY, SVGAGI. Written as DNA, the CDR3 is TGTGCCAGCAAAAGGGGACACGCGGACTATGGCTACACCTTC. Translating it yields CASKRGHADYGYTF.

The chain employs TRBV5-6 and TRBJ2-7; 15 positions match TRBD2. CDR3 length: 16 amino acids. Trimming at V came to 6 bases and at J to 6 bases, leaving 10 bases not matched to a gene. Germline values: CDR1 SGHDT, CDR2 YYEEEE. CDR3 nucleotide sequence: TGTGCCAGCACCCGACGGGGACTAGCGGGAGGTGTCGAGCAGTACTTC. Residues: CASTRRGLAGGVEQYF.

The CDR3 protein is CAWSDRRGNSPLHF. In nucleotides, the CDR3 is TGTGCCTGGAGTGACCGCCGGGGGAATTCACCCCTCCACTTT. This sequence joins TRBV30 and TRBJ1-6; possible D gene TRBD1, 5 bases. The CDR3 sequence is 14 residues long. V was cut by 1 base and J by 7 bases, with 11 bases left in between. CDR1 is GTSNPN and CDR2 is SVGIG in the germline V gene (reference sequence).

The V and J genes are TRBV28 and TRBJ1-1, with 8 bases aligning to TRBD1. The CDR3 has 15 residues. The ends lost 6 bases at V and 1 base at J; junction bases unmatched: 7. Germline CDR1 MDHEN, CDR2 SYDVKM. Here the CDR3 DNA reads TGTGCCAGCAGGTCAGGGGGCAGCGGGAACACTGAAGCTTTCTTT. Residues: CASRSGGSGNTEAFF.

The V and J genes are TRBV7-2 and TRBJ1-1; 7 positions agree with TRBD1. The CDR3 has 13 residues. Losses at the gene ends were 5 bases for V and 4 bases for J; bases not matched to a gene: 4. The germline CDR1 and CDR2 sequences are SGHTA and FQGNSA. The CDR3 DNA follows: TGTGCCAGCAGCCCTACAGGGGCCACTGAAGCTTTCTTT. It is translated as CASSPTGATEAFF.

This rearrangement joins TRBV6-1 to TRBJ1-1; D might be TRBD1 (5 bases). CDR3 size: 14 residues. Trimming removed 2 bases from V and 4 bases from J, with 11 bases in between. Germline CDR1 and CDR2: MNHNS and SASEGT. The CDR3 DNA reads TGTGCCAGCAGTGAACGACAGTCGACCACTGAAGCTTTCTTT. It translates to CASSERQSTTEAFF.

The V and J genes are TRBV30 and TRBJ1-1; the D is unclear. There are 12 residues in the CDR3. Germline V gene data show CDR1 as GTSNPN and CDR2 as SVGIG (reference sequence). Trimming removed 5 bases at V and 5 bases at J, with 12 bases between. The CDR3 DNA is TGTGCCTGGGTTGGCCTGGGGACTGAAGCTTTCTTT. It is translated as CAWVGLGTEAFF.

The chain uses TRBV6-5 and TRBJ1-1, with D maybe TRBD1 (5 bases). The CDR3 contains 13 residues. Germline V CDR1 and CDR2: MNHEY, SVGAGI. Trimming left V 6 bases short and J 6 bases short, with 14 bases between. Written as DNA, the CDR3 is TGTGCCAGCAGACCCGGAGGGGTGCCTGAAGCTTTCTTT. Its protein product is CASRPGGVPEAFF.

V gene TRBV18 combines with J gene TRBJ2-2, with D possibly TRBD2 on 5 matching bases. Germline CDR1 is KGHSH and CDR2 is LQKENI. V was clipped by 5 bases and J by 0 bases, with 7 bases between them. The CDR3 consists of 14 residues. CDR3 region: CASSTDSNTGELFF. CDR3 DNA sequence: TGTGCCAGCTCAACGGACTCGAACACCGGGGAGCTGTTTTTT.

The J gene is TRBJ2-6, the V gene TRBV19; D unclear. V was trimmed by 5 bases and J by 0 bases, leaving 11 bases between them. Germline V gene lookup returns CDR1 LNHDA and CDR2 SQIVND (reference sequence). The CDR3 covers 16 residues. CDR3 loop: CASSQDQHSGANVLTF. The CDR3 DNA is TGTGCCAGTAGTCAGGACCAACACTCTGGGGCCAACGTCCTGACTTTC.

In DNA form, the CDR3 reads TGTGCCAGCAACCACTGGGCCTTCCCCCACAATCAGCCCCAGCATTTT. This encodes CASNHWAFPHNQPQHF. The chain uses TRBV6-6 and TRBJ1-5; D not certain. CDR3 length: 16 amino acids. The germline V gene encodes CDR1 MNHNY and CDR2 SVGAGI (reference sequence). V gave up 7 bases and J gave up 3 bases, with 19 bases separating them.